These 2 T cell receptor beta chains were sequenced from one sample in a study of shared clonotypes between healthy human individuals. Libraries were prepared by immunoSEQ multiplex PCR; TCRdb keeps only in-frame clonotypes and omits some of them. The data contain around 2.1 million clones, nearly 97% of them singletons. Sequencing was done on a sample of naive CD4+ T cells sorted from blood. Subset meaning: CD45RA+ positively selected. All receptors derive from a man aged 18 to 29 in good health.

The rearrangement links TRBV10-3 to TRBJ1-4; D remains ambiguous. There are 13 residues in the CDR3. V was clipped by 10 bases and J by 4 bases, with 13 bases between them. Germline CDR1 and CDR2: ENHRY and SYGVKD. CDR3 residues: CASRPRGNEKLFF. In DNA, the CDR3 is TGTGCCAGTAGGCCGCGGGGTAATGAAAAACTGTTTTTT.

The chain combines TRBV28 with TRBJ2-1; no definite D call. The CDR3 is made up of 10 amino acids. Trimming shortened V by 5 bases and J by 7 bases, and 3 bases separated the two germline ends. Germline V gene lookup returns CDR1 MDHEN and CDR2 SYDVKM. In nucleotides, the CDR3 is TGTGCCAGCAGTCAAAATGAGCAGTTCTTC. Protein sequence: CASSQNEQFF.